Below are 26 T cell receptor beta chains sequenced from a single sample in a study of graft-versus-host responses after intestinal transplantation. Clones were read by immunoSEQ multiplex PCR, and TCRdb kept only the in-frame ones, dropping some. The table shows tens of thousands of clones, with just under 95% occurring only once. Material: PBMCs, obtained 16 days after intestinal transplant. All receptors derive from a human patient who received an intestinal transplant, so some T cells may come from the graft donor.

CDR3 residues: CASERARGPYNEQFF. The CDR3 coding sequence is TGTGCCAGCGAAAGGGCCCGGGGTCCCTACAATGAGCAGTTCTTC. The chain couples TRBV11-2 to TRBJ2-1, with D perhaps TRBD2 (5 bases). CDR1 and CDR2 (germline): SGHAT, FQNNGV. The germline V and J ends were trimmed by 8 bases and 2 bases, with 16 bases remaining between them. This CDR3 contains 15 residues.

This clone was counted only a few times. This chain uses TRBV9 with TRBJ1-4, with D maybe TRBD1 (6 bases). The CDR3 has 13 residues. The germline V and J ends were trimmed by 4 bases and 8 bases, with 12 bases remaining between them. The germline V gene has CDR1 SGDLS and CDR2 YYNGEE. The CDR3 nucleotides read TGTGCCAGCAGCTCCCCAGGGGAAGAAAAACTGTTTTTT. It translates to CASSSPGEEKLFF.

The CDR3 here is CASSFRLAGGNEQFF. In nucleotides, the CDR3 is TGTGCCAGCAGTTTTCGACTAGCGGGAGGGAATGAGCAGTTCTTC. V gene TRBV28 combines with J gene TRBJ2-1, with 14 bases that match TRBD2. The V gene end was trimmed by 3 bases and the J gene end by 7 bases; junction bases not matched to a gene: 2. This CDR3 comprises 15 residues. The germline V gene encodes CDR1 MDHEN and CDR2 SYDVKM.

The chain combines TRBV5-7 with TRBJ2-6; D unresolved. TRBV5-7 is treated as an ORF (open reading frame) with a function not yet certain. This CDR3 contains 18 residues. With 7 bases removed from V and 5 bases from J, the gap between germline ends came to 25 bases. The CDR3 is CASDQPLCVQSRANVLTF. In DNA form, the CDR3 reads TGTGCCAGCGACCAACCTCTTTGCGTACAAAGTCGGGCCAACGTCCTGACTTTC.

CDR3 sequence (DNA): TGTGCCAGCAGCGTAGCTGAGGGAGTGGGCTACGAGCAGTACTTC. Amino acids: CASSVAEGVGYEQYF. This chain links TRBV9 with TRBJ2-7, with D maybe TRBD2 (5 bases). The V gene's germline CDR1 is SGDLS and CDR2 YYNGEE. Trimming left V 0 bases short and J 3 bases short, with 13 bases between. The CDR3 extends over 15 amino acids.

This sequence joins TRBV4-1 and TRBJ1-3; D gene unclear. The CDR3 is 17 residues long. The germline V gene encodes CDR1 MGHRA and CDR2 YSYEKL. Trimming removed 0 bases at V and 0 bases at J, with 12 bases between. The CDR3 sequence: CASSQDPVPGSGNTIYF. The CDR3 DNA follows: TGCGCCAGCAGCCAAGACCCCGTACCAGGCTCTGGAAACACCATATATTTT.

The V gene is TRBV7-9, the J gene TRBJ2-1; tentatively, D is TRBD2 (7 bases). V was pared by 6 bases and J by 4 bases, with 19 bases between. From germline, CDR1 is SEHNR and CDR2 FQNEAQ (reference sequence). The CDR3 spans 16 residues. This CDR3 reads CASSRAGEGWYNEQFF. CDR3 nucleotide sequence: TGTGCCAGCAGTCGGGCAGGGGAGGGCTGGTACAATGAGCAGTTCTTC.

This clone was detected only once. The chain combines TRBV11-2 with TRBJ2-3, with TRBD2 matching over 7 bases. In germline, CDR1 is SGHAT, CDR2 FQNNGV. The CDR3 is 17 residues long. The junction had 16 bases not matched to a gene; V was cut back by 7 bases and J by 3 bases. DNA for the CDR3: TGTGCCAGCACCGAATACTTAACGGGAGGAGGTACAGATACGCAGTATTTT. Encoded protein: CASTEYLTGGGTDTQYF.

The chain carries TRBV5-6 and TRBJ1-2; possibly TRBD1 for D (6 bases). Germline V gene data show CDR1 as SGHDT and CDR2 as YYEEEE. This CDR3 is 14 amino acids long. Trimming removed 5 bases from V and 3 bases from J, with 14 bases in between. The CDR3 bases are TGTGCCAGCAGAAACCCGGGGGCGGACTATGGCTACACCTTC. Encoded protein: CASRNPGADYGYTF.

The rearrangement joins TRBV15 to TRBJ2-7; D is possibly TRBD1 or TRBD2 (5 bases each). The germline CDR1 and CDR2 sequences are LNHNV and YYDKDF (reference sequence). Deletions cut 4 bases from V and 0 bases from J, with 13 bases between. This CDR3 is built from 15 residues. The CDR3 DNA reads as TGTGCCACCAGCACCTATTCAGGGAGCTCCTACGAGCAGTACTTC. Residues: CATSTYSGSSYEQYF.

The CDR3 region has the DNA TGTGCTAGTGGTTTGGGCGGGACTAGCGGGAGGACAGATACGCAGTATTTT. Translated: CASGLGGTSGRTDTQYF. The chain carries TRBV12-5 and TRBJ2-3; TRBD2 matches 15 bases. Germline CDR1 LGHNT, CDR2 FRNRAP. V dropped 1 base and J dropped 3; count of bases not matched to a gene: 2. The CDR3 has 17 amino acids.

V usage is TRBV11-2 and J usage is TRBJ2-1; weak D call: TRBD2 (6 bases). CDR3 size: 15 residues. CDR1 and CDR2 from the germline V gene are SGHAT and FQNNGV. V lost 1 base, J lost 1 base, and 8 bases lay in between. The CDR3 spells CASSLVGSSYNEQFF. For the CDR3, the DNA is TGTGCCAGCAGCTTAGTCGGGAGTTCCTACAATGAGCAGTTCTTC.

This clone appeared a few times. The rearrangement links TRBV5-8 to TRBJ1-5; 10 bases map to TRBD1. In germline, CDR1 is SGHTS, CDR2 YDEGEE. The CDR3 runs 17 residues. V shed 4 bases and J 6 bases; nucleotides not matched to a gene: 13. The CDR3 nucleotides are TGTGCCAGCAGCCCTTTGGGGGGGAGGACAGGGGGTCAGCCCCAGCATTTT. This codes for CASSPLGGRTGGQPQHF.

The CDR3 nucleotides read TGCGCCAGCAGCCAAGATGCCCCCCGGGGGTACGAGCAGTACTTC. It is translated as CASSQDAPRGYEQYF. The chain links TRBV4-3 to TRBJ2-7, with D tentatively TRBD2 (6 bases). V was trimmed by 0 bases and J by 4 bases, leaving 13 bases between them. This CDR3 contains 15 residues. Germline-derived CDR1 and CDR2 are LGHNA and YSLEER.

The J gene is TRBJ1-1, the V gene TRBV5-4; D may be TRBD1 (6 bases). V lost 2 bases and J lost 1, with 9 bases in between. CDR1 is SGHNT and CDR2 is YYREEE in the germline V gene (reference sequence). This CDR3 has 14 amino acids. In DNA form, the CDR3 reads TGTGCCAGCAGCTTTGGGGGCGGGAACACTGAAGCTTTCTTT. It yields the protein CASSFGGGNTEAFF.

CDR3 DNA sequence: TGCAGCGCCGTAGGGGGGTCCGGCTATGGCTACACCTTC. Residues: CSAVGGSGYGYTF. The chain joins TRBV29-1 to TRBJ1-2, with D tentatively TRBD1 (6 bases). The CDR3 has 13 residues. Germline CDR1 is SQVTM and CDR2 is ANQGSEA. Trimming took 7 bases from V and 4 from J, leaving 16 bases between them.

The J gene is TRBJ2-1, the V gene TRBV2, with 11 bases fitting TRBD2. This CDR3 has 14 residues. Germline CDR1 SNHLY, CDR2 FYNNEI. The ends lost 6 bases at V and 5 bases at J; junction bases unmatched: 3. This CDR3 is CASRGTSGNNEQFF. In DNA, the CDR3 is TGTGCCAGCAGGGGGACTAGCGGAAACAATGAGCAGTTCTTC.

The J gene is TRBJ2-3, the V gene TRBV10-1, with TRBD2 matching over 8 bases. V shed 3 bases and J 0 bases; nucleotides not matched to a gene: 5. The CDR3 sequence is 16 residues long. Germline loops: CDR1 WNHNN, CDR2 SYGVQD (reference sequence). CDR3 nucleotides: TGCGCCAGCAGTGATCCTAGCGGGCTTAGCACAGATACGCAGTATTTT. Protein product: CASSDPSGLSTDTQYF.

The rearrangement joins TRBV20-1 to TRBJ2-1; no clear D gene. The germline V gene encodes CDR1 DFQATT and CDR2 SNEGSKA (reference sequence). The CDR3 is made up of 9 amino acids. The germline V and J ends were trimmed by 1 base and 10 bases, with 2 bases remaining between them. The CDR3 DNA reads TGCAGTGCTAGAGCCGAGCAGTTCTTC. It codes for CSARAEQFF.

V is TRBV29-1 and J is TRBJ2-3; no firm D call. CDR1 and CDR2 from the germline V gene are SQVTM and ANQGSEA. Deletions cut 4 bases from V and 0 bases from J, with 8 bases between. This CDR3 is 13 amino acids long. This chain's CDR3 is CSVVGRSTDTQYF. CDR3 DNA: TGCAGCGTTGTAGGTCGGAGCACAGATACGCAGTATTTT.

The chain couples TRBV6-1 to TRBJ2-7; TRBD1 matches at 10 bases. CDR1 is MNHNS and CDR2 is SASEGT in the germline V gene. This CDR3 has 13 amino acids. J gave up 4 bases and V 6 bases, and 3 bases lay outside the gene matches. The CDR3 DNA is TGTGCCAGCAGCAGGGACAGGGGTTACGAGCAGTACTTC. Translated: CASSRDRGYEQYF.

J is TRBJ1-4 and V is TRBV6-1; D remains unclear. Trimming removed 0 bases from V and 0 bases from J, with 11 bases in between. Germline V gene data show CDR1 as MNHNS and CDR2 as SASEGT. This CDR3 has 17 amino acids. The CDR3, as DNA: TGTGCCAGCAGTGAAGCGGCCCGGACCTCAACTAATGAAAAACTGTTTTTT. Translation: CASSEAARTSTNEKLFF.

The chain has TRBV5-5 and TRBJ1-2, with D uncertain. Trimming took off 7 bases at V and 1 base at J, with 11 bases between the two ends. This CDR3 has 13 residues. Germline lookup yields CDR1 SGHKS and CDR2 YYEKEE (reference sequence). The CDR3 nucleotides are TGTGCCAGCGCCTTCGAGCTTAACTATGGCTACACCTTC. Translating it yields CASAFELNYGYTF.

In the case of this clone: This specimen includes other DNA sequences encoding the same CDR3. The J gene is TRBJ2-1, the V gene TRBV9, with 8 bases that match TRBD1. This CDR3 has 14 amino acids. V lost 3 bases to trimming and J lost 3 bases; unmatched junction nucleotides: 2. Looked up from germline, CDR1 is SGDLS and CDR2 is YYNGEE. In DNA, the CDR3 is TGTGCCAGCAGCGCAGGGGGCGGCTACAATGAGCAGTTCTTC. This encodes CASSAGGGYNEQFF.

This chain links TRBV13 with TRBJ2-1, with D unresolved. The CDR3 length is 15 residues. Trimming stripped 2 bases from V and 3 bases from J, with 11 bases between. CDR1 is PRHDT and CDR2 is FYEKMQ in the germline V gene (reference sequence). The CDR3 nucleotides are TGTGCCAGCAGCTTAAGTGCCCCACTCTACAATGAGCAGTTCTTC. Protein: CASSLSAPLYNEQFF.

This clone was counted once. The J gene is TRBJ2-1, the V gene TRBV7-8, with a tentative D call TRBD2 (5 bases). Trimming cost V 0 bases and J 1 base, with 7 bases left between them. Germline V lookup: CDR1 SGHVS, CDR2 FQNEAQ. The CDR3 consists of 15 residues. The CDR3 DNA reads TGTGCCAGCAGCTTAGCGGGAGAATCCTACAATGAGCAGTTCTTC. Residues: CASSLAGESYNEQFF.